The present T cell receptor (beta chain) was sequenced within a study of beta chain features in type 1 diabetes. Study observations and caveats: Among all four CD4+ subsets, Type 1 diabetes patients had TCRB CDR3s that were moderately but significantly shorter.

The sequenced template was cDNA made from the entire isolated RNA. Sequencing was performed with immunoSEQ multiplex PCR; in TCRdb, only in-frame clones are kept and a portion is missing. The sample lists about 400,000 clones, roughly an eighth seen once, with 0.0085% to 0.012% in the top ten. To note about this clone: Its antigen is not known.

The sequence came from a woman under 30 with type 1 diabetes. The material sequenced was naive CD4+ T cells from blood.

The CDR3 coding sequence is TGTGCCTGGAGTGTTGTCAGGGGGCGAGAGACCCAGTACTTC. It specifies CAWSVVRGRETQYF. The V call is TRBV30, the J call TRBJ2-5, with 8 positions matching TRBD1. Germline values: CDR1 GTSNPN, CDR2 SVGIG (reference sequence). The CDR3 length is 14 residues. The V and J ends lost 0 bases and 4 bases, in that order; junction bases with no gene match: 4.